Listed here are 30 T cell receptor beta chains from one sample, sequenced in a study of tumor-infiltrating lymphocytes in localized non-small cell lung cancer. This table comes from immunoSEQ multiplex PCR, and its TCRdb copy is limited to in-frame clones, with some not included. Found here are around 13,000 clones, 68% of them singletons; the top ten hold less than 10%. Sequenced: uninvolved lung tissue not adjacent to the tumor. These receptor sequences come from a human donor with non-small cell lung cancer.

V usage is TRBV7-3 and J usage is TRBJ2-3; 7 bases map to TRBD2. Looked up from germline, CDR1 is SGHTA and CDR2 is FQGTGA. This CDR3 region has 15 residues. With 5 bases clipped from V and 5 bases from J, the junction kept 10 bases outside the gene matches. DNA for the CDR3: TGTGCCAGCAGCCCCCGGGGAGGGTCGGGAGATACGCAGTATTTT. Residues: CASSPRGGSGDTQYF. Together with reference TRBV7-3 and TRBJ2-3, the CDR3 gives the full variable domain: GAGVSQTPSNKVTEKGKYVELRCDPISGHTALYWYRQSLGQGPEFLIYFQGTGAADDSGLPNDRFFAVRPEGSVSTLKIQRTERGDSAVYLCASSPRGGSGDTQYFGPGTRLTVL.

The chain employs TRBV28 and TRBJ1-5; TRBD1 matches 7 bases. Trimming took 6 bases from V and 2 from J; bases not matched to a gene: 4. This CDR3 has 14 amino acids. Per the germline V gene, CDR1 is MDHEN and CDR2 is SYDVKM. CDR3 DNA sequence: TGTGCCAGCAGACAAACAGGGGGCAATCAGCCCCAGCATTTT. It specifies CASRQTGGNQPQHF.

The chain joins TRBV10-1 to TRBJ1-2, with D perhaps matching TRBD1 (5 bases). This CDR3 contains 15 residues. CDR1 WNHNN and CDR2 SYGVQD come from the germline V gene (reference sequence). V was pared by 0 bases and J by 7 bases, with 15 bases between. For the CDR3, the DNA is TGCGCCAGCAGTGAGTCGTGGAGCAGGGCGGTTGGCTACACCTTC. Translating gives CASSESWSRAVGYTF.

The chain joins TRBV6-1 to TRBJ2-7; D not resolved. This CDR3 is 12 amino acids long. Germline values: CDR1 MNHNS, CDR2 SASEGT. V lost 3 bases and J 4 bases, leaving 7 bases between the germline ends. The CDR3 sequence is CASSEMGYEQYV. As DNA, the CDR3 is TGTGCCAGCAGTGAGATGGGATACGAGCAGTACGTC.

The chain combines TRBV5-1 with TRBJ1-5; tentatively, D is TRBD1 (5 bases). Germline values: CDR1 SGHRS, CDR2 YFSETQ. V lost 4 bases and J 9 bases, leaving 20 bases between the germline ends. The CDR3 is 15 amino acids. The CDR3 region is CASSPDTGLTRPQHF. For the CDR3, the DNA is TGCGCCAGCAGCCCGGACACCGGCCTTACGCGGCCCCAGCATTTT.

The chain combines TRBV7-8 with TRBJ2-6, with D possibly being TRBD1 (5 bases). Germline V gives CDR1 SGHVS, CDR2 FQNEAQ. This CDR3 comprises 17 residues. V lost 1 base and J 1 base, leaving 11 bases between the germline ends. In DNA, the CDR3 is TGTGCCAGCAGCTTAGATGGCAGGGCTTCTGGGGCCAACGTCCTGACTTTC. Translated, it gives CASSLDGRASGANVLTF.

With respect to this clone: The junction and the germline gene differ at one end; a read error may be behind it. The chain carries TRBV19 and TRBJ1-5, with 7 bases identical to TRBD1. Germline V gives CDR1 LNHDA, CDR2 SQIVND (reference sequence). This CDR3 has 13 residues. CDR3 sequence: CASSVNRGSTVDF. The CDR3, as DNA: TGTGCCAGTAGTGTAAACAGGGGTTCGACAGTGGATTTT.

This clone was observed a handful of times. The chain combines TRBV27 with TRBJ2-3, with no clear D. CDR1 and CDR2 from the germline V gene are MNHEY and SMNVEV (reference sequence). V lost 4 bases and J 2 bases, leaving 10 bases between the germline ends. The CDR3 contains 14 residues. The CDR3 nucleotides are TGTGCCAGCAGTTCGGCAGGAGTCACAGATACGCAGTATTTT. Its translation is CASSSAGVTDTQYF.

This chain uses TRBV4-3 with TRBJ1-4; TRBD1 matches at 9 bases. CDR3 size: 14 residues. The ends lost 2 bases at V and 10 bases at J; junction bases unmatched: 5. Germline V gene data show CDR1 as LGHNA and CDR2 as YSLEER. The CDR3 reads CASSQNRGLGKLFF. The CDR3 DNA is TGCGCCAGCAGCCAAAACAGGGGGCTCGGAAAACTGTTTTTT.

V gene TRBV7-9 combines with J gene TRBJ1-1; 8 bases agree with TRBD1. J lost 4 bases, V lost 5 bases, and 12 bases had no gene match. CDR1 is SEHNR, CDR2 FQNEAQ, per germline (reference sequence). The CDR3 sequence is 16 residues long. The CDR3 protein is CASSPGQGAGGTEAFF. The CDR3 coding sequence is TGTGCCAGCAGCCCAGGGCAGGGGGCTGGTGGCACTGAAGCTTTCTTT. Full variable domain (remainder filled in from reference TRBV7-9 and TRBJ1-1): DTGVSQNPRHKITKRGQNVTFRCDPISEHNRLYWYRQTLGQGPEFLTYFQNEAQLEKSRLLSDRFSAERPKGSFSTLEIQRTEQGDSAMYLCASSPGQGAGGTEAFFGQGTRLTVV.

The chain has TRBV6-1 and TRBJ2-7; 9 bases agree with TRBD2. Losses at the gene ends were 6 bases for V and 7 bases for J; bases not matched to a gene: 7. Germline lookup yields CDR1 MNHNS and CDR2 SASEGT. The CDR3 totals 13 residues. The CDR3, as DNA: TGTGCCAGCAGACTCCTAGCGGGGCGAGAGCAGTACGTC. The encoded protein is CASRLLAGREQYV.

This rearrangement joins TRBV4-1 to TRBJ1-2, with D possibly TRBD1 on 5 matching bases. This CDR3 is 17 amino acids long. The germline CDR1 and CDR2 sequences are MGHRA and YSYEKL. V was pared by 1 base and J by 4 bases, with 19 bases between. The CDR3 DNA reads TGCGCCAGCAGCCAAGTTCCCCGGGACCTAGCCCGCTATGGCTACACCTTC. Residues: CASSQVPRDLARYGYTF.

The rearrangement links TRBV7-2 to TRBJ1-3; D is uncertain. Germline V CDR1 and CDR2: SGHTA, FQGNSA. Trimming removed 8 bases at V and 3 bases at J, with 8 bases between. The CDR3 has 12 residues. The CDR3 coding sequence is TGTGCCAGCGTATCTGATGGAAACACCATATATTTT. Translation gives CASVSDGNTIYF.

CDR3 region: CASTLGGQPQHF. CDR3 DNA: TGTGCCAGCACCCTGGGGGGGCAGCCCCAGCATTTT. The chain uses TRBV5-8 and TRBJ1-5, with D possibly matching TRBD1 (5 bases). V was cut by 6 bases and J by 7 bases, with 11 bases left in between. This CDR3 is 12 amino acids long. CDR1 is SGHTS and CDR2 is YDEGEE in the germline V gene.

The J gene is TRBJ2-2, the V gene TRBV10-2; D is unclear. Trimming pared 3 bases from V and 0 bases from J, leaving 8 bases between. CDR3 size: 15 residues. Looked up from germline, CDR1 is WSHSY and CDR2 is SAAADI. The CDR3 coding sequence is TGCGCCAGCAGTGATGGGCTAACGAACACCGGGGAGCTGTTTTTT. Its translation: CASSDGLTNTGELFF.

This sequence joins TRBV5-1 and TRBJ1-1, with D perhaps matching TRBD1 (6 bases). The CDR3 sequence is 16 residues long. Germline CDR1 is SGHRS and CDR2 is YFSETQ. V was cut by 3 bases and J by 4 bases, with 19 bases left in between. The CDR3: CASSYSTGTGGTEAFF. DNA of the CDR3: TGCGCCAGCAGCTATTCAACAGGGACCGGGGGCACTGAAGCTTTCTTT.

The chain links TRBV7-2 to TRBJ1-4; no clear D. Germline V gene data show CDR1 as SGHTA and CDR2 as FQGNSA. Trimming stripped 1 base from V and 11 bases from J, with 11 bases between. The CDR3 extends over 13 amino acids. CDR3 sequence: CASSLESAGKLFF. Here the CDR3 DNA reads TGTGCCAGCAGCTTAGAATCCGCGGGGAAACTGTTTTTT. Complete variable domain (other parts from reference TRBV7-2 and TRBJ1-4): GAGVSQSPSNKVTEKGKDVELRCDPISGHTALYWYRQSLGQGLEFLIYFQGNSAPDKSGLPSDRFSAERTGGSVSTLTIQRTQQEDSAVYLCASSLESAGKLFFGSGTQLSVL.

The CDR3 is CASSRTGGDTEAFF. The CDR3 region has the DNA TGTGCCAGTAGTAGGACAGGGGGGGACACTGAAGCTTTCTTT. The chain carries TRBV19 and TRBJ1-1, with TRBD1 identical over 10 bases. The CDR3 has 14 residues. Per the germline V gene, CDR1 is LNHDA and CDR2 is SQIVND (reference sequence). J lost 3 bases, V lost 4 bases, and 2 bases had no gene match.

The chain is built from TRBV7-8 and TRBJ2-7, with 9 nucleotides matching TRBD1. The CDR3 extends over 15 amino acids. The junction had 7 bases not matched to a gene; V was cut back by 2 bases and J by 5 bases. Germline values: CDR1 SGHVS, CDR2 FQNEAQ. The CDR3 loop reads CASSLLRTGVDEQYF. As DNA, the CDR3 is TGTGCCAGCAGCTTACTCCGGACAGGGGTAGACGAGCAGTACTTC.

This chain links TRBV7-2 with TRBJ2-1; possible D gene TRBD2, 5 bases. Trimming shortened V by 5 bases and J by 5 bases, and 19 bases separated the two germline ends. This CDR3 has 16 residues. Germline V gene sequence: CDR1 SGHTA, CDR2 FQGNSA. The CDR3 protein is CASSTSPGLRHNEQFF. CDR3 in DNA: TGTGCCAGCAGCACCTCTCCCGGACTTAGACACAATGAGCAGTTCTTC.

The gene calls are TRBV29-1 and TRBJ2-1, with TRBD1 matching 7 bases. J lost 2 bases, V lost 3 bases, and 4 bases had no gene match. Germline CDR1 and CDR2: SQVTM and ANQGSEA. This CDR3 has 14 residues. In nucleotides, the CDR3 is TGCAGCGTTGACTTAAGGGGGCCCTACAATGAGCAGTTCTTC. Its protein is CSVDLRGPYNEQFF.

J is TRBJ1-2 and V is TRBV10-3; TRBD1 agrees at 9 bases. Germline CDR1 reads ENHRY; CDR2 reads SYGVKD. V lost 5 bases to trimming and J lost 8 bases; unmatched junction nucleotides: 15. CDR3 length: 16 residues. CDR3 coding DNA: TGTGCCATCAGTTTGGCCATGGGTAGGGACAGGGAAGGCTACACCTTC. This encodes CAISLAMGRDREGYTF.

J is TRBJ2-5 and V is TRBV28; D is perhaps TRBD2 (6 bases). Germline V gene data show CDR1 as MDHEN and CDR2 as SYDVKM. V lost 5 bases and J 3 bases, leaving 16 bases between the germline ends. The CDR3 sequence is 15 residues long. CDR3 residues: CASSRPGTVKETQYF. The CDR3, as DNA: TGTGCCAGCAGTCGACCCGGGACTGTGAAAGAGACCCAGTACTTC.

The J gene is TRBJ1-3, the V gene TRBV19; D is unresolved. CDR1 and CDR2 from the germline V gene are LNHDA and SQIVND (reference sequence). This CDR3 comprises 14 residues. Trimming shortened V by 7 bases and J by 1 base, and 11 bases separated the two germline ends. This CDR3 reads CASTPVVSGNTIYF. As DNA, the CDR3 is TGTGCCAGTACCCCCGTGGTGTCTGGAAACACCATATATTTT.

This clone showed up just a few times. J is TRBJ1-4 and V is TRBV30; weak D call: TRBD1 (6 bases). Germline CDR1 reads GTSNPN; CDR2 reads SVGIG (reference sequence). V lost 4 bases, J lost 8 bases, and 20 bases lay in between. The CDR3 consists of 15 residues. The CDR3 sequence is CAWKGVRTESEKLFF. CDR3 in DNA: TGTGCCTGGAAGGGGGTTAGGACTGAGAGCGAAAAACTGTTTTTT. The entire variable domain, with the rest obtained from reference TRBV30 and TRBJ1-4, is as follows: SQTIHQWPATLVQPVGSPLSLECTVEGTSNPNLYWYRQAAGRGLQLLFYSVGIGQISSEVPQNLSASRPQDRQFILSSKKLLLSDSGFYLCAWKGVRTESEKLFFGSGTQLSVL.

The V and J genes are TRBV29-1 and TRBJ2-7; D may be TRBD1 (6 bases). Per the germline V gene, CDR1 is SQVTM and CDR2 is ANQGSEA. The CDR3 totals 13 residues. With 8 bases removed from V and 1 base from J, the gap between germline ends came to 15 bases. In DNA form, the CDR3 reads TGCAGCCCGCGACAGGTGCTTTCCTACGAGCAGTACTTC. Residues: CSPRQVLSYEQYF.

The CDR3 DNA sequence: TGCGCCAGCAGCCAAGAGCATAGGGGAGGCTACGAGCAGTACTTC. This codes for CASSQEHRGGYEQYF. The gene calls are TRBV4-1 and TRBJ2-5, with D perhaps TRBD2 (6 bases). Gene TRBJ2-7 matches the end of the DNA better, so the J call may be wrong. Per germline, CDR1 MGHRA and CDR2 YSYEKL. The length of the CDR3 is 15 residues.

The rearrangement links TRBV7-2 to TRBJ2-5; a possible D gene is TRBD2 (5 bases). Germline CDR1 reads SGHTA; CDR2 reads FQGNSA. This CDR3 has 18 amino acids. V gave up 2 bases and J gave up 9 bases, with 28 bases separating them. Here the CDR3 DNA reads TGTGCCAGCAGCTTAAGGGAGTCTCACGGCCCCCAAGGCCCGGCCCAGTACTTC. Translating gives CASSLRESHGPQGPAQYF. Supplemented by reference TRBV7-2 and TRBJ2-5, the full variable domain reads GAGVSQSPSNKVTEKGKDVELRCDPISGHTALYWYRQSLGQGLEFLIYFQGNSAPDKSGLPSDRFSAERTGGSVSTLTIQRTQQEDSAVYLCASSLRESHGPQGPAQYFGPGTRLLVL.

The rearrangement links TRBV9 to TRBJ2-7; possibly TRBD2 for D (5 bases). Looked up from germline, CDR1 is SGDLS and CDR2 is YYNGEE. This CDR3 has 15 amino acids. Between the trimmed V and J ends, which lost 3 bases and 5 bases, there was a span of 18 bases. CDR3 sequence: CASSALVDGDNEQYF. CDR3 nucleotides: TGTGCCAGCAGCGCGCTAGTGGACGGGGATAACGAGCAGTACTTC.

This rearrangement joins TRBV6-4 to TRBJ1-1; D uncertain. Trimming took off 6 bases at V and 1 base at J, with 12 bases between the two ends. This CDR3 comprises 14 residues. CDR1 and CDR2 (germline): MRHNA, SNTAGT. The CDR3 DNA sequence: TGTGCCAGCAGGGCCCAAGGATGGAACACTGAAGCTTTCTTT. Encoded protein: CASRAQGWNTEAFF.